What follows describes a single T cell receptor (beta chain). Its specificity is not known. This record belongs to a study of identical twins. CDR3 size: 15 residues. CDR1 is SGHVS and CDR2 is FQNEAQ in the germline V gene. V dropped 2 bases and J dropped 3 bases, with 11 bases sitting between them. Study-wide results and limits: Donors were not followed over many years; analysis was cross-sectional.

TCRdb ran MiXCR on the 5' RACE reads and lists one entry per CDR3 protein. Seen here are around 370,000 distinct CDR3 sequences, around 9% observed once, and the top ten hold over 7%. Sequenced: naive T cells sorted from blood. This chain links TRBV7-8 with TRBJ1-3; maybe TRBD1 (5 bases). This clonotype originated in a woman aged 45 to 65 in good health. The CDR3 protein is CASSLTQGGGNTIYF. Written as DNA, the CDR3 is TGTGCCAGCAGCTTAACCCAGGGAGGTGGAAACACCATATATTTT.